Sequencing of this T cell receptor beta chain was carried out in a study of graft-versus-host responses after intestinal transplantation. On the study more broadly: Transplantation in recipients was multivisceral, liver-intestinal, or isolated intestinal. After anti-thymocyte globulin induction, recipients took tacrolimus and steroids for roughly three years.

Sequenced by immunoSEQ multiplex PCR; TCRdb stores in-frame clones only, minus some. The sample consists of 130,000 or so clones, around 90% of them appearing once. For this clone: Its antigen is unidentified.

Overall study findings and caveats: Across patients carrying graft-donor T cell macrochimerism, allografts held high graft-versus-host to host-versus-graft clonal ratios. GvH clonotypes were identified within recipient marrow, with a subset emerging first in ileum or blood.

Germline lookup yields CDR1 MNHEY and CDR2 SMNVEV (reference sequence). V was trimmed by 1 base and J by 1 base, leaving 10 bases between them. CDR3 length: 16 amino acids. The sample in question was unstimulated CD4+ T cells sorted from spleen or lymph node cells, obtained before intestinal transplant. The clonotype originates from a human donor who received an intestinal transplant. The J gene is TRBJ2-2, the V gene TRBV27, with D possibly called TRBD1 or TRBD2 (5 bases each). For the CDR3, the DNA is TGTGCCAGCAGTTTATGGGGGAGAGGGAACACCGGGGAGCTGTTTTTT. This translates into CASSLWGRGNTGELFF.